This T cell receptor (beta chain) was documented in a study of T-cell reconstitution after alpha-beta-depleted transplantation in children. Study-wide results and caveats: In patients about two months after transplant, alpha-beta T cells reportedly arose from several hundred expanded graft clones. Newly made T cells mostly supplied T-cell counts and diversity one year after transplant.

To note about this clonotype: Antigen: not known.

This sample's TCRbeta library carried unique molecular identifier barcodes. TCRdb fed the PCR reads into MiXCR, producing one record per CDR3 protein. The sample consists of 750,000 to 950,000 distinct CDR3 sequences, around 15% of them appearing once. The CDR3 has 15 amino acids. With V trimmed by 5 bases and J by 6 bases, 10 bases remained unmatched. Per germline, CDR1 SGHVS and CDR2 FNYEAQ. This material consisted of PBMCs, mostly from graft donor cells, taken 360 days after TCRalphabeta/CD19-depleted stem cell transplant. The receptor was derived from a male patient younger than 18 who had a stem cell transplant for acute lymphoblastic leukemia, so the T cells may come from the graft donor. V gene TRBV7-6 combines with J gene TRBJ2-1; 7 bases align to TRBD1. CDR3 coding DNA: TGTGCCAGCAGCCAGGACAGGCCCTCTCGCAATGAGCAGTTCTTC. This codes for CASSQDRPSRNEQFF.